This T cell receptor (beta chain) was sequenced during a study of shared clonotypes between healthy human individuals. V was clipped by 2 bases and J by 5 bases, with 9 bases between them. This CDR3 comprises 13 residues. Germline V lookup: CDR1 SSHAT, CDR2 FNYEAQ (reference sequence). Method: immunoSEQ multiplex PCR; TCRdb's copy keeps in-frame clones and lacks some. The data contain 2.3 million or so clones, approximately 95% of them singletons. V gene TRBV7-7 combines with J gene TRBJ2-5, with D unclear. The receptor was derived from a man between 18 and 35 years old in good health. Some clones in this sample may be carry-over from other donors' samples. Sample: naive CD4+ T cells from PBMCs. Regarding subset: CD45RA+ positively selected. The CDR3 DNA is TGTGCCAGCAGCTTACAACGGCGGGAGACCCAGTACTTC. Its translation: CASSLQRRETQYF.